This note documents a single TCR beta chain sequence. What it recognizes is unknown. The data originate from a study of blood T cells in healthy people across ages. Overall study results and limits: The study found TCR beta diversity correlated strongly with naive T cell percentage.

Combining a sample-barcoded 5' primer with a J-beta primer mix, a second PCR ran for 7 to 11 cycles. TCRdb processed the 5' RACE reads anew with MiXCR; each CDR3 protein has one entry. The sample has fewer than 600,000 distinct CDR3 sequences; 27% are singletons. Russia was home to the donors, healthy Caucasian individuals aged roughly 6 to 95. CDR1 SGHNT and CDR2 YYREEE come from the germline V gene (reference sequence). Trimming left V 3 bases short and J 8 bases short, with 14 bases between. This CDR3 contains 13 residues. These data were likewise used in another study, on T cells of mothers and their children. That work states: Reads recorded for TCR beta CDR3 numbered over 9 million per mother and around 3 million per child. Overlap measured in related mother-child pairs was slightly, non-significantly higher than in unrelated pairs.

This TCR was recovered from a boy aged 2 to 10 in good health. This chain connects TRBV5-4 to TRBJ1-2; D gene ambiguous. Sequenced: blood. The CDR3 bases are TGTGCCAGCAGCTATTTTGAAGGAAGAGGCTACACCTTC. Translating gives CASSYFEGRGYTF.